This entry concerns a single T cell receptor beta chain. This CDR3 is built from 14 residues. V shed 2 bases, J shed 1 base, and the junction held 1 base outside the gene matches. CDR1 and CDR2 (germline): LGHNA, YSLEER. Profiling relied on immunoSEQ multiplex PCR, and the TCRdb table lists in-frame clones only, not all of them. This table has over 15,000 clones, 79% appearing once. This specimen belongs to a study of OX40 agonist ivuxolimab in advanced cancers. The genes are TRBV4-3 and TRBJ2-7, with 8 bases identical to TRBD1. The TCR comes from an adult with an advanced solid tumor such as melanoma, head and neck, liver or kidney cancer. The sequenced sample was CD4+ or CD8+ T cells sorted from blood, obtained in a trial of the OX40 agonist ivuxolimab. CDR3 in DNA: TGCGCCAGCAGCCAATGGACAGGGTCCTACGAGCAGTACTTC. Translation: CASSQWTGSYEQYF.